The clone carrying this TCR beta chain was seen many times. Its matching antigen is unknown. The authors obtained PBMCs from roughly 10 ml of fresh peripheral blood. Regions amplified from RNA transcripts were the TCR beta CDR3 regions. HTBI primers were employed in a first-round RT-PCR of the TCR CDR3. TCRdb fed the multiplex PCR reads into MiXCR, producing one record per CDR3 protein. The top ten clones hold approximately 30% of a sample with around 430,000 distinct CDR3 sequences, more than 13% of them seen once. This specimen comes from a study of T cells in Graves' hyperthyroidism and ophthalmopathy. Findings and caveats of the study: Ophthalmopathy was told apart from stable hyperthyroidism by a 13 V-J model.

Trimming took 1 base from V and 7 from J, leaving 13 bases between them. This CDR3 has 14 residues. Germline V lookup: CDR1 LGHDT, CDR2 YNNKEL (reference sequence). The TCR comes from a woman under 40 with Graves' hyperthyroidism. What was sequenced was blood. V is TRBV3-1 and J is TRBJ1-1; TRBD1 might be the D (5 bases). The DNA for the CDR3 is TGTGCCAGCAGCCAAGTGGCCAGGGTAGGTGAAGCTTTCTTT. This codes for CASSQVARVGEAFF.